This T cell receptor (beta chain) appears in the sequencing data of a study of T cell repertoires in cytomegalovirus infection. Across the study: It was the public TCR beta signatures that indicated both CMV infection and matching HLA type. Overall study findings and caveats: HLA-C-restricted CMV-specific TCR beta clonotypes prevailed in the ex vivo response.

This clonotype turned up a few times. Its target is unknown. A single record per CDR3 protein comes from TCRdb applying MiXCR to the reads. The sample includes tens of thousands of distinct CDR3 sequences, roughly a fifth of them seen just once. Source: CD8+ T cells from cultured PBMCs, taken from culture after CMV antigen stimulation. The receptor's source is a human donor in good health (CMV status not recorded). Some clones in this sample may be carry-over from other donors' samples.

This chain's CDR3 is CASSYSPTGTMNTEAFF. CDR3 nucleotide sequence: TGTGCCAGCAGTTACTCGCCGACAGGGACCATGAACACTGAAGCTTTCTTT. The chain has TRBV6-2 or TRBV6-3 and TRBJ1-1; 7 positions agree with TRBD1. There are 17 residues in the CDR3. V lost 0 bases and J lost 0; bases outside the gene matches: 7. From germline, CDR1 is MNHEY and CDR2 SVGEGT.